This paragraph reports one TCR beta chain. There is no known antigen for this receptor. The cohort consisted of some 670 healthy bone marrow donors. All cohort members were sampled while nominally healthy, although unrecorded immune exposures were likely present. The donor tested CMV seronegative and was one of the 352 seronegative cohort members. A peripheral blood sample was provided by each donor, and peripheral blood mononuclear cells were used for TCR beta sequencing. Genomic DNA extraction from the blood cell samples was performed with the Qiagen DNeasy Blood Extraction Kit. The library was made by the immunoSEQ multiplex PCR assay. For the multiplex PCR, a mixture combining 60 forward primers for TCR Vbeta segments and 13 reverse primers for TCR Jbeta segments was used. A multiplex PCR assay on genomic DNA amplified the CDR3 region of rearranged TCR beta genes. Amplified TCR beta libraries were sequenced as 87-base-pair reads on the Illumina HiSeq System. From the authors' description of their analysis: A later analysis tallied around 82 million unique TCR beta chains across the approximately 670 repertoires, and around 10 million of those chains were shared by two or more donors. Raw reads were error-corrected and collapsed into unique sequences with a nearest-neighbor algorithm that merged closely related sequences to remove PCR and sequencing errors. Alignment of CDR3 sequences to IMGT reference sequences was used to assign V, D and J gene segments. For a sequence to be retained, a match of at least six nucleotides to both a V gene segment and a J gene segment was required. Rearrangements were called productive when the CDR3 lacked stop codons and stayed in frame with V and J; all others were non-productive. CDR3 was defined by IMGT convention, running from the second conserved V-encoded cysteine to the conserved J-encoded phenylalanine. Sequences without an unambiguous match to a single V gene segment were excluded from the earlier analysis of approximately 560 of the donors. In an earlier analysis of a few hundred of the donors, a V segment was called functional when productive rearrangements were above 56.7%, and segregating when the standard deviation between donors exceeded 5%. A statistical classification framework was built for diagnosing cytomegalovirus status from the catalog of TCR beta chain sequences. A later analysis assigned V and J genes by comparing TCR nucleotide sequences with IMGT/GENE-DB human TR gene sequences. A later analysis assigned CDR3 sequences and most-parsimonious VDJ recombination scenarios with the TCRdist pipeline. In a later analysis, each TCR beta chain was defined by its CDR3 amino acid sequence together with its V-gene family, and reads without a unique V-gene family were excluded. A later analysis removed several hundred highly shared, low-generation-probability nucleotide sequences to deal with suspected cross-contamination and a sequencing artifact. A later analysis calculated a clonal expansion index for each public chain from normalized within-repertoire ranks of inferred template counts. In a later analysis, generation probabilities were computed with a VDJ recombination model fitted to out-of-frame rearrangements, and the resulting probabilities were checked against IGoR. A later analysis scored TCR-TCR, TCR-HLA and TCR-CMV co-occurrence with hypergeometric tests, applying a repertoire-size bias correction to TCR pairs. In a later analysis, false discovery rates were estimated by permuting HLA or CMV assignments 20 times. A later analysis grouped co-occurring TCRs with DBSCAN, adding TCRdist sequence similarity when clustering within HLA-allele-positive subsets. Repertoires with fewer than 30,000 or more than 120,000 public chains were left out of co-occurrence clustering, as were four to six repertoires with anomalous nucleotide sharing. TCRdb holds this immuneACCESS table with in-frame rearrangements only. Some clones are missing; in checked studies, unresolved V genes explain under half, and the rest has no known cause. The V and J calls and clone size are taken from that table; D and trimming were inferred from the DNA. This specimen's table enumerates 170,000 or so clones. The ten top clones hold about 2.2% of the sample.

This sample is part of a study of cytomegalovirus exposure and HLA in healthy donors (dated by TCRdb to about 2017). Study-wide context: According to an earlier analysis of 587 of the donors, about 190 million T cells yielded roughly 110 million unique TCR beta sequences and roughly 280 Gb of sequence data. Around 320 gigabases of sequencing data and approximately 85 million unique TCR sequences were included in an early release covering roughly 600 HLA-typed donors. Of the roughly 390 genotyped donors, around 81% fell in the genetic ancestry cluster associated with self-reported Caucasian donors. The study aimed to test whether cataloging public T cell receptors could reveal signatures of past pathogen exposure. Using immunosequencing, the study profiled T cell repertoires from approximately 700 subjects and related those repertoires to cytomegalovirus serostatus. Besides the first cohort of roughly 700 subjects, a separate validation cohort made up of 120 different subjects was used. The study combined high-throughput TCR immunosequencing, statistical association of individual TCRs with disease status, and machine learning to predict cytomegalovirus infection status. A later analysis re-examined previously published TCR beta repertoires from 600 to 700 donors and added high-resolution HLA genotyping to investigate patterns of TCR occurrence. Rather than drawing on any new phenotypic data, the later analysis identified candidate immune exposures from TCR beta sequences and the way those sequences occurred across donors. An earlier analysis of about 600 of the donors used high-throughput TCR beta sequencing to judge whether each TCR beta V gene segment behaved as functional or pseudogenic. Alongside the repertoire data, information on donor age, sex, ethnicity and CMV serostatus was compiled. In a later genetic analysis, genome-wide SNP genotypes for about 65% of the roughly 700 donors were used, and that subset was treated as a discovery cohort. All discovery cohort repertoires had been generated using a single sequencing platform. HLA typing covered class I and class II loci at four-digit resolution. The number of typed donors differed by locus: about 620-640 for A, B, C, DRB1 and DQB1; about 520 for DQA1; 606 for DPA1; and about 450 for DPB1. Because of strong linkage in the cohort, roughly 5 DR-DQ haplotypes were treated as single units for association and clustering. On average, 235,054 unique TCR beta nucleotide sequences were sequenced per donor among 398 genotyped donors of the cohort, with 15% to 20% of those sequences being non-productive. Paper-wide results and their limitations: Most TCR sequences were seen in very few donors, while some public TCRs were found in many individuals. In a later analysis, HLA-associated TCR beta chains showed more clonal expansion and lower generation probabilities than non-associated chains that were equally common. The authors suggested that the approach could potentially be extended to other disease states and immunological phenotypes. The classifier was reported to diagnose cytomegalovirus status with high specificity and sensitivity in both the original cohort and the validation cohort. Because some donors lacked HLA typing at each locus, the association tests relied only on the typed subset. A later analysis found that TCR association rates varied across HLA loci, with DRB1 alleles showing the most associated TCRs and HLA-C alleles the fewest. In a later analysis, some 17,000 TCR beta sequences were associated with specific HLA alleles at a false discovery rate of 0.05. Compared with the approximately 600-donor mean, donors in an Asian-associated ancestry cluster had fewer N-insertions in productive TCRs, according to a later genetic analysis. Immune exposure information for the cohort was limited to CMV serostatus. The sequencing pipeline was judged likely to have produced a cluster of highly shared sequence variants as a technical artifact. The earlier analysis of 587 of the donors excluded 15 to 20 rarely observed V segments, including chromosome 9 orphons, because counts were too low. Because the 87-base-pair reads could not distinguish some IMGT-functional V segments, including TRBV6-2 and TRBV6-3, those segments were excluded. When HLA alleles, especially DR and DQ, strongly co-occurred, TCR associations were difficult to assign to individual alleles. Roughly uniform sequencing depth across donors was assumed in presence/absence analyses, although this assumption may not hold. Correlated functional status among segregating V segments might be attributable to linkage disequilibrium, but an unknown experimental factor could not be ruled out. An earlier analysis of roughly 570 of the donors showed that most TCR beta V segments appeared in productive rearrangements either about 87% or about 30% of the time, which broadly matched IMGT annotations. Only TCR beta chains were sequenced in this cohort, and the absence of alpha or paired-chain data limited detectable features. A few of the identified cytomegalovirus-associated TCR beta chains were confirmed in vitro to be specific for cytomegalovirus antigens. In the study, some 160 TCR beta chains were listed as associated with cytomegalovirus. In a later analysis, several top co-occurrence clusters were reported to appear linked to parvovirus B19, influenza, CMV and Epstein-Barr virus. A later genetic analysis associated a missense DCLRE1C variant with V-gene and J-gene trimming of TCR beta chains, and an independent cohort replicated the association. Most CMV-associated TCR beta chains appeared to be HLA-restricted in a later analysis, and the HLA associations seemed to be driven largely by CMV exposure. A further reported finding was that TCR beta sequences accurately predicted the HLA-A and HLA-B alleles for most subjects in the first cohort.

A distance of 8 bases separates the germline ends of V and J, which lose 2 bases and 8 bases respectively. Including cysteine and phenylalanine, the CDR3 has 12 amino acids. The DNA shown is the 36-base CDR3, in frame from base 1. The germline V gene (reference sequence) sets CDR1 to SGHNT and CDR2 to YYREEE. Sequencing input: PBMCs. This receptor was taken from a man aged 30 to 39 in good health and CMV-seronegative. The rearrangement joined TRBV5-4 to TRBJ2-1; TRBD1 could be the D gene, as 6 bases match. The CDR3 has the sequence CASSFHRDEQFF. The nucleotides are TGTGCCAGCAGCTTTCACAGGGATGAGCAGTTCTTC.